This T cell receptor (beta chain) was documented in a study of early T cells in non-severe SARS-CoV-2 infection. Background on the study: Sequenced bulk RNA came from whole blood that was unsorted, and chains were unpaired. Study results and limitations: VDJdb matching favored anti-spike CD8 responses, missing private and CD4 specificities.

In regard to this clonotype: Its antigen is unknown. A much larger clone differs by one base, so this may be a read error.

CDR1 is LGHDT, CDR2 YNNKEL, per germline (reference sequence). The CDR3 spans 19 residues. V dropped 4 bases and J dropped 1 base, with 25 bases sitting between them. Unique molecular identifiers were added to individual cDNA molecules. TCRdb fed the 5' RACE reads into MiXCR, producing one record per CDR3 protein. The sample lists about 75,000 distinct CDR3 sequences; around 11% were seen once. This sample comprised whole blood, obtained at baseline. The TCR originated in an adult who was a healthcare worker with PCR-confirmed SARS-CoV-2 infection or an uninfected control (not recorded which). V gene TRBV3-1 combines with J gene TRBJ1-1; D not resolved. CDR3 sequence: CASSPHVAKGNSPNTEAFF. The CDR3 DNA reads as TGTGCCAGCAGCCCGCATGTTGCGAAGGGCAACTCACCGAACACTGAAGCTTTCTTT.